These T cell receptor beta chains were read from a single sample in a study of cytomegalovirus exposure and HLA in healthy donors. The assay was immunoSEQ multiplex PCR, and TCRdb's table has in-frame clones only and misses some. The sample includes some 170,000 clones, approximately 80% seen only once; the top ten take around 4.5%. The sequenced sample was PBMCs. These receptors were taken from a man aged 25 to 40 in good health and CMV-seronegative. Both conserved end residues are part of each CDR3. The D gene is left open where the match is weak. Expanded clones get a size class; other rows say once, few or many, or leave the size out.

abundance: NA; v_gene: TRBV7-6; j_gene: TRBJ2-7; d_gene: TRBD2; CDR3nt: TGTGCCAGCAGCTTAGCGCCTAGCGGGAGGGCGGCCTCCTACGAGCAGTACTTC; CDR3aa: CASSLAPSGRAASYEQYF
abundance: NA; v_gene: TRBV4-3; j_gene: TRBJ2-1; d_gene: TRBD2; CDR3nt: TGCGCCAGCAGCCGGGGAGGAGCGGGGGCCCTATTCTACAATGAGCAGTTCTTC; CDR3aa: CASSRGGAGALFYNEQFF
abundance: once; v_gene: TRBV7-3; j_gene: TRBJ2-5; d_gene: TRBD1; CDR3nt: TGTGCCAGCAGACTCGGGACAGGGGATACCGGGACCCAGTACTTC; CDR3aa: CASRLGTGDTGTQYF
abundance: NA; v_gene: TRBV5-8; j_gene: TRBJ2-4; d_gene: TRBD1; CDR3nt: TGTGCCAGCACCGACAGGGCAGCCAAAAACATTCAGTACTTC; CDR3aa: CASTDRAAKNIQYF
abundance: NA; v_gene: TRBV27; j_gene: TRBJ2-2; d_gene: TRBD2; CDR3nt: TGTGCCAGCAGTTTTGGCGGGGGGGCCCCCGGGGAGCTGTTTTTT; CDR3aa: CASSFGGGAPGELFF
abundance: NA; v_gene: TRBV7-9; j_gene: TRBJ1-3; d_gene: NA; CDR3nt: TGTGCCAGCAGTCTACTCCTAAACACCATATATTTT; CDR3aa: CASSLLLNTIYF
abundance: NA; v_gene: TRBV29-1; j_gene: TRBJ2-5; d_gene: NA; CDR3nt: TGCAGCGTTGAGAGTCGGGGGACCACCCAAGAGACCCAGTACTTC; CDR3aa: CSVESRGTTQETQYF
abundance: NA; v_gene: TRBV5-5; j_gene: TRBJ2-3; d_gene: TRBD1; CDR3nt: TGTGCCAGCATTCCGGGACAGGGGATAGATACGCAGTATTTT; CDR3aa: CASIPGQGIDTQYF
abundance: few; v_gene: TRBV6-6; j_gene: TRBJ2-5; d_gene: NA; CDR3nt: TGTGCCAGCAGTTATGAGGGGGGGAAAGAGACCCAGTACTTC; CDR3aa: CASSYEGGKETQYF
abundance: NA; v_gene: TRBV6-1; j_gene: TRBJ2-1; d_gene: TRBD1; CDR3nt: TGTGCCAGCAGTGACCCGTACAGGGGAAGAAATGAGCAGTTCTTC; CDR3aa: CASSDPYRGRNEQFF